The next 21 T cell receptor beta chains were all read from a single sample in a study of T-cell memory formation after mild COVID-19. TCRdb re-called the 5' RACE reads with MiXCR, one entry per CDR3 protein. This sample has fewer than 700,000 distinct CDR3 sequences, with less than 25% found just once. Input material: PBMCs or a T cell subset sorted from them (not recorded which). These receptors were collected from an adult woman who had mild COVID-19 (a few samples of this study predate the infection). Cell type and time point are not known.

The gene calls are TRBV9 and TRBJ1-2; possibly TRBD1 for D (5 bases). Trimming removed 0 bases from V and 8 bases from J, with 14 bases in between. The CDR3 is 14 residues long. Looked up from germline, CDR1 is SGDLS and CDR2 is YYNGEE. The CDR3 is CASSVETVLRGYTF. CDR3 nucleotide sequence: TGTGCCAGCAGCGTAGAGACAGTCCTTCGGGGCTACACCTTC. Looking up the rest from reference TRBV9 and TRBJ1-2 gives the full variable domain: DSGVTQTPKHLITATGQRVTLRCSPRSGDLSVYWYQQSLDQGLQFLIQYYNGEERAKGNILERFSAQQFPDLHSELNLSSLELGDSALYFCASSVETVLRGYTFGSGTRLTVV.

The table lists this clonotype with a few counts. The rearrangement links TRBV7-9 to TRBJ2-5; perhaps TRBD2 as D (5 bases). The germline gives CDR1 SEHNR, CDR2 FQNEAQ (reference sequence). The CDR3 length is 15 residues. The ends were cut back, 1 base at V and 2 bases at J, with 11 bases in the middle. In DNA form, the CDR3 reads TGTGCCAGCAGCTTAGGGAGCGGCTCTCAAGAGACCCAGTACTTC. Translated, it gives CASSLGSGSQETQYF.

This clonotype showed up just a few times. J is TRBJ2-7 and V is TRBV11-3; D is perhaps TRBD2 (5 bases). The V end was cut by 1 base, the J end by 6 bases, with 13 bases between. Germline-derived CDR1 and CDR2 are SGHNT and YENEEA. The CDR3 spans 14 residues. The CDR3 nucleotides are TGTGCCAGCAGCTTAGGTGGAGGCCGAGGCGAGCAGTACTTC. Amino acids: CASSLGGGRGEQYF. Filled out from reference TRBV11-3 and TRBJ2-7, the complete variable domain reads EAGVVQSPRYKIIEKKQPVAFWCNPISGHNTLYWYLQNLGQGPELLIRYENEEAVDDSQLPKDRFSAERLKGVDSTLKIQPAELGDSAVYLCASSLGGGRGEQYFGPGTRLTVT.

The chain has TRBV7-9 and TRBJ1-2; 7 bases align to TRBD1. The CDR3 consists of 13 residues. V lost 5 bases and J lost 6; bases outside the gene matches: 6. Germline CDR1 reads SEHNR; CDR2 reads FQNEAQ (reference sequence). For the CDR3, the DNA is TGTGCCAGCAGCCCAACAGGGGATCATGGCTACACCTTC. Translating it yields CASSPTGDHGYTF.

The CDR3 nucleotides are TGTGCCAGCAGCCCCTTAGACAGGGGGCTAACCGGGGAGCTGTTTTTT. This encodes CASSPLDRGLTGELFF. V usage is TRBV14 and J usage is TRBJ2-2, with 10 positions matching TRBD1. Germline V gives CDR1 SGHDN, CDR2 FVKESK. The CDR3 is 16 residues long. J was trimmed by 5 bases and V by 4 bases; bases with no gene match: 7.

This clonotype was seen at least ten times. The V call is TRBV5-1, the J call TRBJ2-1; a possible D gene is TRBD2 (7 bases). The CDR3 is 13 residues long. V gave up 0 bases and J gave up 10 bases, with 11 bases separating them. CDR1 and CDR2 (germline): SGHRS, YFSETQ. CDR3 coding DNA: TGCGCCAGCAGCTTGGTCGGCGGGGGCGAGCAGTTCTTC. This encodes CASSLVGGGEQFF.

V usage is TRBV5-1 and J usage is TRBJ1-5; maybe TRBD1 (5 bases). The germline gives CDR1 SGHRS, CDR2 YFSETQ. Trimming removed 0 bases from V and 6 bases from J, with 13 bases in between. The CDR3 has 15 residues. CDR3 in amino acids: CASSLGPRGGQPQHF. For the CDR3, the DNA is TGCGCCAGCAGCTTGGGGCCTCGTGGGGGTCAGCCCCAGCATTTT. Supplemented by reference TRBV5-1 and TRBJ1-5, the full variable domain reads KAGVTQTPRYLIKTRGQQVTLSCSPISGHRSVSWYQQTPGQGLQFLFEYFSETQRNKGNFPGRFSGRQFSNSRSEMNVSTLELGDSALYLCASSLGPRGGQPQHFGDGTRLSIL.

Worth noting for this clonotype: The conserved closing phenylalanine or tryptophan is absent in this CDR3, likely reflecting a read error. This chain connects TRBV4-3 to TRBJ2-4; D gene unclear. V lost 0 bases, J lost 9 bases, and 6 bases lay in between. CDR1 is LGHNA and CDR2 is YSLEER in the germline V gene. This CDR3 contains 12 residues. The CDR3 sequence: CASSQDSSIQYL. The CDR3 DNA is TGCGCCAGCAGCCAAGATTCCAGCATTCAGTACTTA.

CDR3: CASSQDLATSGPRGGELFF. CDR3 in DNA: TGTGCCAGCAGCCAAGATCTGGCGACTAGCGGGCCAAGAGGCGGGGAGCTGTTTTTT. This sequence joins TRBV3-1 and TRBJ2-2, with 10 bases matching TRBD2. Losses at the gene ends were 0 bases for V and 7 bases for J; bases not matched to a gene: 14. The CDR3 runs 19 residues. CDR1 and CDR2 from the germline V gene are LGHDT and YNNKEL (reference sequence).

The chain is built from TRBV9 and TRBJ1-1, with D possibly being TRBD1 (6 bases). CDR1 SGDLS and CDR2 YYNGEE come from the germline V gene. Trimming removed 4 bases at V and 1 base at J, with 17 bases between. The CDR3 is 16 residues long. CDR3 amino acids: CASSKAILRGNTEAFF. The CDR3 DNA follows: TGTGCCAGCAGCAAGGCGATCCTCAGGGGGAACACTGAAGCTTTCTTT.

This clonotype showed up just a few times. The chain couples TRBV12-3 or TRBV12-4 to TRBJ2-3; D call uncertain. V lost 3 bases and J 2 bases, leaving 15 bases between the germline ends. The length of the CDR3 is 16 residues. The DNA for the CDR3 is TGTGCCAGCAGTTTGGGGTCCCCTGGTTCCACAGATACGCAGTATTTT. Amino acid sequence: CASSLGSPGSTDTQYF.

This chain joins TRBV6-1 and TRBJ2-2; D might be TRBD1 or TRBD2, each matching 5 bases. V was pared by 5 bases and J by 9 bases, with 16 bases between. The CDR3 is made up of 14 amino acids. CDR1 MNHNS and CDR2 SASEGT come from the germline V gene. The CDR3 is CASSLRGVRRELFF. The CDR3 region has the DNA TGTGCCAGCAGTCTTAGAGGGGTACGGAGGGAGCTGTTTTTT.

The chain combines TRBV13 with TRBJ2-5, with a weak D call TRBD1 (6 bases). V shed 1 base and J shed 2 bases, with 20 bases lying between them. The germline V gene encodes CDR1 PRHDT and CDR2 FYEKMQ (reference sequence). The CDR3 has 18 residues. For the CDR3, the DNA is TGTGCCAGCAGCTTAGTCGGACAGCTGCCTCCCCTGCAAGAGACCCAGTACTTC. Amino acid sequence: CASSLVGQLPPLQETQYF.

CDR3 DNA: TGCAGTGCTAGTGGGGGAAAAGGGCGGGAGCAGTTCTTC. Encoded protein: CSASGGKGREQFF. This chain links TRBV20-1 with TRBJ2-1; D might be TRBD1 or TRBD2, each matching 5 bases. The germline gives CDR1 DFQATT, CDR2 SNEGSKA (reference sequence). Deletions cut 3 bases from V and 10 bases from J, with 16 bases between. This CDR3 has 13 amino acids.

The table lists this clonotype with many counts. One end of the junction varies from germline; a read error may be responsible. The chain couples TRBV12-3 or TRBV12-4 to TRBJ2-7; 12 bases match TRBD1. CDR3 length: 15 residues. In nucleotides, the CDR3 is TGCGCCAGCAGCTTGAGGGACAGGGGGCCCTACGAGCAGTACTTC. This translates into CASSLRDRGPYEQYF.

The chain uses TRBV27 and TRBJ2-3; no firm D call. Germline CDR1 reads MNHEY; CDR2 reads SMNVEV (reference sequence). Trimming took off 4 bases at V and 3 bases at J, with 14 bases between the two ends. This CDR3 is 15 amino acids long. The CDR3 DNA reads as TGTGCCAGCAGTTCTCGGCAGGCCAAGACAGATACGCAGTATTTT. It is translated as CASSSRQAKTDTQYF.

The gene calls are TRBV27 and TRBJ1-4; unclear D gene. CDR1 is MNHEY, CDR2 SMNVEV, per germline (reference sequence). The V end was cut by 6 bases, the J end by 10 bases, with 12 bases between. The CDR3 covers 12 residues. The CDR3 loop reads CASSQTSGKLFF. CDR3 sequence (DNA): TGTGCCAGCAGCCAAACCAGTGGAAAACTGTTTTTT.

This clonotype was seen a handful of times. The J gene is TRBJ2-3, the V gene TRBV7-9; tentative D call: TRBD1 (6 bases). V lost 7 bases and J lost 0, with 14 bases in between. Germline V gives CDR1 SEHNR, CDR2 FQNEAQ (reference sequence). This CDR3 contains 15 residues. CDR3 nucleotide sequence: TGTGCCAGCACCTCAGACAGGTCTAGCACAGATACGCAGTATTTT. This codes for CASTSDRSSTDTQYF. The full variable domain, completed using reference TRBV7-9 and TRBJ2-3, is DTGVSQNPRHKITKRGQNVTFRCDPISEHNRLYWYRQTLGQGPEFLTYFQNEAQLEKSRLLSDRFSAERPKGSFSTLEIQRTEQGDSAMYLCASTSDRSSTDTQYFGPGTRLTVL.

The rearrangement uses TRBV27 and TRBJ1-3; no firm D call. The CDR3 is 15 amino acids. Germline assignment: CDR1 MNHEY and CDR2 SMNVEV (reference sequence). Trimming took off 6 bases at V and 0 bases at J, with 12 bases between the two ends. Written as DNA, the CDR3 is TGTGCCAGCAGCCCTGACATACGCTCTGGAAACACCATATATTTT. Translated, it gives CASSPDIRSGNTIYF.

This clonotype has at least ten counts. CDR3 protein: CASSSTGLNTGELFF. The CDR3 DNA follows: TGTGCCAGCAGCTCAACAGGGTTAAACACCGGGGAGCTGTTTTTT. The chain couples TRBV7-9 to TRBJ2-2; tentatively, D is TRBD1 (6 bases). This CDR3 region has 15 residues. Germline values: CDR1 SEHNR, CDR2 FQNEAQ (reference sequence). V was shortened by 4 bases and J by 2 bases, with 11 bases between the two germline ends.

This clonotype came up many times. The chain recombines TRBV9 with TRBJ2-1; D not certain. Germline values: CDR1 SGDLS, CDR2 YYNGEE. This CDR3 comprises 15 residues. Trimming cost V 0 bases and J 1 base, with 8 bases left between them. CDR3 in amino acids: CASSVEAFSYNEQFF. The CDR3 bases are TGTGCCAGCAGCGTAGAAGCATTTTCCTACAATGAGCAGTTCTTC.